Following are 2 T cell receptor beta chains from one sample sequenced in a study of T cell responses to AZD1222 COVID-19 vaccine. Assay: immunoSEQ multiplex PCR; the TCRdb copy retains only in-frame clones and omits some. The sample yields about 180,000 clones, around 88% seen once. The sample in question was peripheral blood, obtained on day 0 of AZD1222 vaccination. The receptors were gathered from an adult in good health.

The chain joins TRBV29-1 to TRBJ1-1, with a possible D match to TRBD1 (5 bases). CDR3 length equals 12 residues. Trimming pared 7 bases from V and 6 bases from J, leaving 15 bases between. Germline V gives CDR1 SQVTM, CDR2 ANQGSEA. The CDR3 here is CSAMGTEPEAFF. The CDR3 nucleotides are TGCAGCGCTATGGGGACGGAGCCTGAAGCTTTCTTT.

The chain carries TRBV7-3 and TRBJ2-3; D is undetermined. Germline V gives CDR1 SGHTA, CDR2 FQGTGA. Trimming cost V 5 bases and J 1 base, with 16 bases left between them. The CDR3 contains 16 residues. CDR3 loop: CASSPDAARRTDTQYF. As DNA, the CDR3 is TGTGCCAGCAGCCCCGACGCAGCAAGGCGCACAGATACGCAGTATTTT.